These 5 T cell receptor delta chains came from one sample sequenced in a study of γδ T cells in repeated Plasmodium falciparum infection (dated by TCRdb to 2020 to 2022). The library was generated by multiplex PCR. TCRdb names Illumina MiSeq as the instrument used. TCRdb processed the public reads again with the CATT caller, after which rows with matching DNA were combined. Within this sample are 50,000 or so delta-chain clones, with 1.6% of them counted one time only. Of the sample, roughly 8.6% is held by the ten largest clones. For bulk TCR repertoire analysis, Vgamma9/Vdelta2+ and Vdelta2-negative gammadelta T cell populations were flow-sorted out of peripheral blood mononuclear cells. The specimen was gamma-delta T cells from blood. The origin of the receptors is a pool of human donors (malaria-infected and uninfected, not separated).

In this sample, this clone turned up a few times. The protein held in TCRdb is that of a much larger clone and does not match this DNA's translation at residue 16, likely because of a read error; the protein shown is translated from the DNA. The chain recombines TRDV1 with TRDJ1, with TRDD3 matching over 10 bases. TCRdb leaves out the J gene; it was filled in here by matching the DNA to germline. The CDR3 has 21 residues. In germline, CDR1 is TSWWSYY, CDR2 QGS. J was trimmed by 4 bases and V by 4 bases; bases with no gene match: 24. The CDR3 here is CALGVSFFFLQGGYADDKLIF. The CDR3 DNA sequence: TGTGCTCTTGGGGTCTCCTTCTTCTTCCTACAAGGGGGATACGCGGACGATAAACTCATCTTT.

This clone was recorded at least ten times. The chain combines TRDV2 with TRDJ1; TRDD3 matches 13 bases. This CDR3 contains 19 residues. The V and J ends lost 3 bases and 1 base, in that order; junction bases with no gene match: 13. Germline V gene sequence: CDR1 GEAIGNYY, CDR2 EKD. CDR3: CACDGPLGDTRVVTDKLIF. DNA of the CDR3: TGTGCCTGTGACGGCCCACTGGGGGATACGCGGGTGGTCACCGATAAACTCATCTTT.

This clone was seen only a few times. This probably arose from a read error, given a far larger clone one base away. Within the sample, other DNA sequences also encode this same CDR3. This chain joins TRDV2 and TRDJ1, with D unclear. Matching the DNA to germline supplied the J gene, which TCRdb does not give. V was pared by 3 bases and J by 0 bases, with 16 bases between. The CDR3 spans 16 residues. The germline gives CDR1 GEAIGNYY, CDR2 EKD. The chain's CDR3 is CACDALYTLYTDKLIF. CDR3 DNA: TGTGCCTGTGACGCTCTGTATACCTTGTACACCGATAAACTCATCTTT.

This clone occurred a few times. TCRdb records a much larger clone's protein for this DNA, with a difference at residue 13 that likely arises from a read error; the protein given is the translation of the DNA. The chain joins TRDV1 to TRDJ1; D is perhaps TRDD3 (6 bases). The V and J ends lost 0 bases and 0 bases respectively, with 20 bases between them. From germline, CDR1 is TSWWSYY and CDR2 QGS. The CDR3 totals 19 residues. The CDR3 nucleotides read TGTGCTCTTGGGGAACTAAGCTTAGTGGGGGGTCAGCACACCGATAAACTCATCTTT. Translation gives CALGELSLVGGQHTDKLIF.

This clone was recorded a few times. A far larger clone is off by one base, so a read error is likely. At the DNA level, this CDR3 is encoded by other sequences in the same sample as well. A V gene of TRDV1 was called, but no J gene was assigned; no check of the table's D call, TRDD3, against the DNA was made. The germline gives CDR1 TSWWSYY, CDR2 QGS. The CDR3 totals 16 residues. CDR3 coding DNA: TGTGCTCTTGGGGAAAGTCCCCTGGGGGATATAGGGAAGCTCATCTTT. It specifies CALGESPLGDIGKLIF.